A selection of T cell receptor beta chains follows, all from one sample in a study of blood T cell repertoires in COVID-19. Assay: immunoSEQ multiplex PCR; the TCRdb copy retains only in-frame clones and omits some. The table lists over 200,000 clones, 80% to 90% of them singletons. Sequenced material: peripheral blood. The source is a man older than 75 with acute or convalescent COVID-19. The conserved cysteine and the conserved F or W are not part of the CDR3 here.

V,J,CDR3
TRBV5-1,TRBJ2-2,ASSLELAGGLYTGELF
TRBV19,TRBJ2-5,ASSRTSDQETQY
TRBV7-2,TRBJ1-2,ASSLDRDYGYT
TRBV16,TRBJ1-2,ASSQSTIYGYT
TRBV7-2,TRBJ2-1,ASTRQGHPLI
TRBV6-5,TRBJ1-4,ASRDREGEKLF
TRBV6-6,TRBJ1-6,ASRDRDNSPLH
TRBV2,TRBJ1-2,ASGPGVGYT
TRBV25-1,TRBJ2-3,ASRRTERTDTQY
TRBV29-1,TRBJ1-1,SASENTEAF
TRBV18,TRBJ1-1,ASSSPGLNTEAF
TRBV5-1,TRBJ2-1,ASSFGGRNEQF
TRBV19,TRBJ2-3,ASSTTSGRAVGTDTQY
TRBV11-1,TRBJ2-3,ASSPRLGGSTDTQY
TRBV4-2,TRBJ1-5,ASSQDTQGGQPQH
TRBV27,TRBJ1-1,ASSSFTGTQAF
TRBV7-3,TRBJ2-2,ASSNGLANTGELF
TRBV25-1,TRBJ2-5,ASSGAPGQGAFETQY
TRBV7-2,TRBJ2-5,ASSKGLAGSYQETQY
TRBV25-1,TRBJ2-5,ASSETHLAGGFKETQY
TRBV7-9,TRBJ2-5,ASSSPDRARETQY
TRBV11-2,TRBJ1-3,ASSPRGPSSGNTIY
TRBV9,TRBJ1-5,ASSVGQENNQPQH
TRBV5-1,TRBJ1-1,ASSSRQGVNTEAF
TRBV20-1,TRBJ2-5,SAQGPKTQY
TRBV14,TRBJ1-5,ASSQSPGQIHQPQH
TRBV6-4,TRBJ2-2,ASRGRLAGGTGELF
TRBV27,TRBJ2-5,ASSLSGQGWRIEETQY
TRBV5-1,TRBJ2-7,ASRLAWTGSHEQY
TRBV19,TRBJ2-3,ASSATRDTQY
TRBV28,TRBJ2-7,ASRDSRDRAYEQY
TRBV7-2,TRBJ1-4,ASSPLRDRSEKLF
TRBV7-3,TRBJ2-1,ASSLMASKDEQF
TRBV7-3,TRBJ2-2,ASSPHLGLPGELF
TRBV4-1,TRBJ1-4,ASSQPGTGREKLF
TRBV24-1,TRBJ2-1,ATSDEVAGLNEQF
TRBV9,TRBJ1-5,ASSVDSGGSRPQH
TRBV7-9,TRBJ1-5,ASSLAVGPQH
TRBV4-3,TRBJ2-1,ASSQDLWAGVGSEQF
TRBV11-2,TRBJ1-3,ASIQDRFGTIY
TRBV6-5,TRBJ2-2,ASRGGLAVKGELF
TRBV30,TRBJ1-1,AWSGDRGTEAF
TRBV7-2,TRBJ2-4,ASSGGGGIGNIQY
TRBV11-2,TRBJ2-7,ASSPSAGPYEQY
TRBV11-3,TRBJ2-5,ASSPGGTSGVKETQY
TRBV15,TRBJ1-6,ATSRVTGSSYNSPLH
TRBV5-4,TRBJ1-3,ASRRQGLNTIY
TRBV18,TRBJ1-1,ASSPKLQGTVRAF
TRBV9,TRBJ1-6,ASSARGVDSPLH
TRBV18,TRBJ2-7,ASSDRQGARYEQY
TRBV29-1,TRBJ2-3,SAGGGSGLTDTQY
TRBV6-1,TRBJ2-7,ASSEWDRPSYEQY